This entry features one T cell receptor beta chain sequence. Repertoires were generated with immunoSEQ multiplex PCR, while TCRdb's copy carries only in-frame clones and drops some. Among 40,000 or so clones listed, about 90% were seen once. This specimen belongs to a study of OX40 agonist ivuxolimab in advanced cancers. V shed 7 bases and J 7 bases; nucleotides not matched to a gene: 15. This CDR3 region has 15 residues. In germline, CDR1 is MNHNS, CDR2 SASEGT. The V call is TRBV6-1, the J call TRBJ2-7; 8 nucleotides agree with TRBD2. The sequences come from CD4+ or CD8+ T cells sorted from blood, collected in a trial of the OX40 agonist ivuxolimab. The source of this sequence is an adult with an advanced solid tumor such as melanoma, head and neck, liver or kidney cancer. The CDR3 nucleotides are TGTGCCAGCATGAACTGGGCCAGCGGGAGTAAAGAGCAGTACTTC. This codes for CASMNWASGSKEQYF.